Included here is one T cell receptor (beta chain) sequence, with context. By its share of the sample, this clonotype is large (0.1 to 1%). What this receptor recognizes is not known. No much larger clone exists at a distance of one base, and base qualities are not known. The data were taken from a study (dated by TCRdb to the mid-2010s). For context, the study as a whole: The study investigated the origins of HIV persistence in individuals who naturally controlled HIV infection.

Library generation was performed with 5' RACE. Data came from an Illumina HiSeq 2000. The public sequencing data were trimmed at Q25 with fastp and processed into clonotypes with MiXCR by TCRdb, which kept only in-frame beta chains. Rows with a matching CDR3 protein are joined into one entry that keeps the most common DNA and genes. This sample holds under 750 distinct CDR3 sequences; nearly 9.5% were observed only once. Jointly, the top ten make up about a quarter of the sample. Taken from cysteine to phenylalanine, the CDR3 has 12 residues. CDR3 DNA is the only sequence kept; it has 36 bases, read in frame from the first base. Trimming removed 6 bases from V and 5 bases from J, leaving 8 bases between the germline ends.

Sequenced sample: total memory T cells from blood PBMCs. The cell subset or site label, read with the paper, signifies: transitional memory CD4+ T cells. This sequence uses TRBV12-3 or TRBV12-4 and TRBJ1-5; the D gene assignment is ambiguous. The receptor comes from a male donor with HIV. The sequence in DNA is TGTGCCAGCAGGAACCAACATCAGCCCCAGCATTTT. Its amino acids are CASRNQHQPQHF.